A single sample is the source of the 12 T cell receptor beta chains below, sequenced in a study of blood T cell repertoires in COVID-19. Measured with immunoSEQ multiplex PCR; TCRdb has only the in-frame clones, and not every one. The profile covers 160,000 or so clones, with approximately 80% appearing a single time and approximately 15% taken by the ten largest. Specimen: peripheral blood. Source of these receptors: a woman of 80 years or more with acute or convalescent COVID-19.

Note on this clone: Since a much larger clone is just one base distant, this may be a read error. This rearrangement joins TRBV7-9 to TRBJ1-4; the D gene is possibly TRBD1 (6 bases). Germline loops: CDR1 SEHNR, CDR2 FQNEAQ (reference sequence). This CDR3 contains 13 residues. The chain's CDR3 is CVSSDGGPEKLFF. In nucleotides, the CDR3 is TGTGTCAGCAGCGACGGGGGGCCCGAAAAACTGTTTTTT.

The chain carries TRBV6-1 and TRBJ1-2; a weak D match, TRBD1 (5 bases). The germline gives CDR1 MNHNS, CDR2 SASEGT. V was clipped by 3 bases and J by 0 bases, with 11 bases between them. The CDR3 consists of 15 residues. CDR3: CASSDPPGANYGYTF. In DNA, the CDR3 is TGTGCCAGCAGTGACCCTCCGGGGGCTAACTATGGCTACACCTTC.

The chain combines TRBV5-6 with TRBJ2-7; TRBD1 matches at 10 bases. J lost 3 bases, V lost 4 bases, and 7 bases had no gene match. CDR1 and CDR2 from the germline V gene are SGHDT and YYEEEE. The CDR3 is 15 residues long. In DNA, the CDR3 is TGTGCCAGCAGCCCTTCCTGGACAGGGGGCTACGAGCAGTACTTC. Encoded protein: CASSPSWTGGYEQYF.

This clone is a singleton in its sample. V usage is TRBV5-8 and J usage is TRBJ1-5, with D possibly matching TRBD1 (5 bases). V was clipped by 1 base and J by 7 bases, with 12 bases between them. The CDR3 has 14 residues. The germline V gene encodes CDR1 SGHTS and CDR2 YDEGEE. The CDR3 reads CASSLFGTQQPQHF. DNA for the CDR3: TGTGCCAGCAGCTTGTTTGGGACTCAACAGCCCCAGCATTTT.

This chain joins TRBV10-3 and TRBJ2-5; a possible D gene is TRBD2 (5 bases). The CDR3 is made up of 15 amino acids. Trimming shortened V by 2 bases and J by 3 bases, and 13 bases separated the two germline ends. The germline CDR1 and CDR2 sequences are ENHRY and SYGVKD. The CDR3 reads CAISEGGSGKETQYF. In nucleotides, the CDR3 is TGTGCCATCAGTGAGGGAGGAAGCGGAAAAGAGACCCAGTACTTC.

V and J are TRBV28 and TRBJ2-3, with 10 positions matching TRBD2. Germline CDR1 MDHEN, CDR2 SYDVKM. With 5 bases clipped from V and 2 bases from J, the junction kept 13 bases outside the gene matches. This CDR3 comprises 18 residues. This CDR3 reads CASSHEAGGVLLTDTQYF. CDR3 bases: TGTGCCAGCAGTCACGAAGCGGGAGGGGTCCTTCTCACAGATACGCAGTATTTT.

This sequence joins TRBV5-1 and TRBJ1-3; 10 bases agree with TRBD1. Germline trimming cut 2 bases from V and 3 bases from J; bases unmatched to any gene: 2. The V gene's germline CDR1 is SGHRS and CDR2 YFSETQ. The CDR3 sequence is 15 residues long. The CDR3 DNA is TGCGCCAGCAGCTTAGGACAGGGGGTTGGAAACACCATATATTTT. Protein sequence: CASSLGQGVGNTIYF.

This clone was seen ten or more times. V is TRBV27 and J is TRBJ1-2; TRBD1 agrees at 7 bases. CDR1 is MNHEY and CDR2 is SMNVEV in the germline V gene (reference sequence). Unmatched junction bases numbered 10, after V lost 5 bases and J lost 4 bases. CDR3 size: 15 residues. CDR3 region: CASSPTTGAGYGYTF. The CDR3 nucleotides read TGTGCCAGCAGTCCCACAACAGGGGCCGGCTATGGCTACACCTTC.

The chain carries TRBV14 and TRBJ2-7, with TRBD2 matching 7 bases. CDR1 and CDR2 from the germline V gene are SGHDN and FVKESK. CDR3 length: 17 residues. V gave up 3 bases and J gave up 1 base; unmatched junction bases: 12. Here the CDR3 reads CASSHWGGSGTSYEQYF. DNA for the CDR3: TGTGCCAGCAGCCACTGGGGGGGGAGCGGGACGTCCTACGAGCAGTACTTC. The entire variable domain, with the rest obtained from reference TRBV14 and TRBJ2-7, is as follows: EAGVTQFPSHSVIEKGQTVTLRCDPISGHDNLYWYRRVMGKEIKFLLHFVKESKQDESGMPNNRFLAERTGGTYSTLKVQPAELEDSGVYFCASSHWGGSGTSYEQYFGPGTRLTVT.

This sequence joins TRBV27 and TRBJ2-7, with D maybe TRBD1 (5 bases). Germline V gene lookup returns CDR1 MNHEY and CDR2 SMNVEV (reference sequence). The V gene lost 2 bases and the J gene lost 3 bases, with 14 bases spanning the gap. The CDR3 is 15 residues long. The CDR3 region has the DNA TGTGCCAGCAGTTTAAAAGGGGCAGCAGTCTACGAGCAGTACTTC. This translates into CASSLKGAAVYEQYF.

The V gene is TRBV10-3, the J gene TRBJ2-7; D not resolved. The V and J ends lost 0 bases and 7 bases respectively, with 16 bases between them. The CDR3 length is 15 residues. Per germline, CDR1 ENHRY and CDR2 SYGVKD. The CDR3 nucleotides are TGTGCCATCAGTGAGTCGACTGGCACCTCCCTTGAGCAGTACTTC. Residues: CAISESTGTSLEQYF.

This chain links TRBV13 with TRBJ2-2; 8 nucleotides line up with TRBD1. The V segment lost 5 bases and the J segment 3 bases; nucleotides outside the gene matches: 5. Germline loops: CDR1 PRHDT, CDR2 FYEKMQ (reference sequence). The CDR3 runs 15 residues. The CDR3 sequence is CASSTRTGYTGELFF. The CDR3 nucleotides are TGTGCCAGCAGCACCAGGACAGGGTACACCGGGGAGCTGTTTTTT.